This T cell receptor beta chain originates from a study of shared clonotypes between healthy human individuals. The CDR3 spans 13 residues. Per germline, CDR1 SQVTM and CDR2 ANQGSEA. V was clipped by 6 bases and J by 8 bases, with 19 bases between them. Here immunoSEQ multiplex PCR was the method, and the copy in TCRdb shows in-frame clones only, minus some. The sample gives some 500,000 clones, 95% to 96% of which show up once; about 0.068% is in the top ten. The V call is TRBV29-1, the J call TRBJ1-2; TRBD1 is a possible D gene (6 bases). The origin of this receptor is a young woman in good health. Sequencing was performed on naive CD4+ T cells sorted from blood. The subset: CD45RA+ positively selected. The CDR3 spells CSVQTRGARGYTF. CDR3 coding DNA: TGCAGCGTCCAGACACGGGGGGCGAGGGGCTACACCTTC.